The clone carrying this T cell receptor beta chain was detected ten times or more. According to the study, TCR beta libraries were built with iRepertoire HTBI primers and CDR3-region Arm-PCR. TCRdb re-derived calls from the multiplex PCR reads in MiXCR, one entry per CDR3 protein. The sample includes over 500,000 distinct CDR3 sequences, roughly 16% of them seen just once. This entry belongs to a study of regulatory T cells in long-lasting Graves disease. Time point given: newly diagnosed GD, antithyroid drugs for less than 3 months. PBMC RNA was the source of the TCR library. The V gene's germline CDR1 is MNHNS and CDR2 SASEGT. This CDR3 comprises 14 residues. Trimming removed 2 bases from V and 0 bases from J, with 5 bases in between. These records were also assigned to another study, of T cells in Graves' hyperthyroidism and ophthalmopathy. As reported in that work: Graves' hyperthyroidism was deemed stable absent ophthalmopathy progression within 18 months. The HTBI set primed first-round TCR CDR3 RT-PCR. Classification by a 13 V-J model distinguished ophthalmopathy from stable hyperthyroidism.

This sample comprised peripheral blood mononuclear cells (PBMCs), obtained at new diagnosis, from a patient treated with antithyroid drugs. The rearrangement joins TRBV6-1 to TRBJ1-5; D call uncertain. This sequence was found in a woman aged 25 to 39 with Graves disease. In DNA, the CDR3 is TGTGCCAGCAGTGAACTTGATAGCAATCAGCCCCAGCATTTT. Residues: CASSELDSNQPQHF.